Below, 12 T cell receptor beta chains from the same sample are listed, as sequenced in a study of blood T cell repertoires in COVID-19. Repertoires were generated with immunoSEQ multiplex PCR, while TCRdb's copy carries only in-frame clones and drops some. The sample carries approximately 170,000 clones, around four fifths recorded once. Material: PBMCs or T cells enriched from blood (not recorded which). All receptors derive from a woman between 50 and 59 years old in a cohort exposed to, infected with or recovered from COVID-19 (not recorded which).

This clone showed up just a few times. The CDR3 DNA reads as TGTGCCAGCAGCTTAGTCGAGGGGGCGACGTACGAGCAGTACTTC. It encodes CASSLVEGATYEQYF. The V and J genes are TRBV7-8 and TRBJ2-7; 7 nucleotides match TRBD1. Germline V gives CDR1 SGHVS, CDR2 FQNEAQ. V lost 1 base to trimming and J lost 4 bases; unmatched junction nucleotides: 7. The CDR3 covers 15 residues.

The rearrangement uses TRBV27 and TRBJ1-1, with D possibly being TRBD1 (6 bases). Germline V gives CDR1 MNHEY, CDR2 SMNVEV (reference sequence). The CDR3 covers 14 residues. Deletions cut 4 bases from V and 3 bases from J, with 12 bases between. CDR3 sequence reads: CASSYRGQYTEAFF. The CDR3, as DNA: TGTGCCAGCAGTTATAGGGGACAATACACTGAAGCTTTCTTT.

This clone came up many times. This rearrangement joins TRBV5-5 to TRBJ2-2; possibly TRBD1 for D (5 bases). Trimming removed 7 bases from V and 2 bases from J, with 18 bases in between. The CDR3 has 16 residues. Germline assignment: CDR1 SGHKS and CDR2 YYEKEE (reference sequence). The CDR3 sequence is CASAKGVGANTGELFF. The CDR3, as DNA: TGTGCCAGCGCTAAAGGGGTAGGAGCCAACACCGGGGAGCTGTTTTTT. The full variable domain, its missing parts supplied by reference TRBV5-5 and TRBJ2-2, is DAGVTQSPTHLIKTRGQQVTLRCSPISGHKSVSWYQQVLGQGPQFIFQYYEKEERGRGNFPDRFSARQFPNYSSELNVNALLLGDSALYLCASAKGVGANTGELFFGEGSRLTVL.

V usage is TRBV3-1 (or the pseudogene TRBV3-2) and J usage is TRBJ2-5; D ambiguous. Germline V gives CDR1 LGHDT, CDR2 YNNKEL (reference sequence). V shed 4 bases and J shed 5 bases, with 20 bases lying between them. The CDR3 has 16 residues. CDR3 region: CASSRRLEEGRETQYF. The CDR3 DNA is TGTGCCAGCAGCCGCCGTTTAGAGGAAGGTCGCGAGACCCAGTACTTC.

This chain uses TRBV7-2 with TRBJ2-1, with TRBD1 as a possible D gene (7 bases). The CDR3 extends over 13 amino acids. The germline V gene encodes CDR1 SGHTA and CDR2 FQGNSA. Trimming pared 1 base from V and 10 bases from J, leaving 11 bases between. The CDR3 here is CASSLGRGREQFF. DNA for the CDR3: TGTGCCAGCAGCTTAGGCAGGGGGAGGGAGCAGTTCTTC.

This sequence joins TRBV5-4 and TRBJ2-5, with 11 bases identical to TRBD1. Trimming at V came to 4 bases and at J to 5 bases, leaving 7 bases not matched to a gene. The CDR3 is 15 residues long. The germline V gene has CDR1 SGHNT and CDR2 YYREEE (reference sequence). CDR3 DNA: TGTGCCAGCAGCCCGGGGACAGGGGGTGGGGAGACCCAGTACTTC. Its translation: CASSPGTGGGETQYF.

CDR3 sequence: CASSLKLGGEQFF. DNA for the CDR3: TGTGCCAGCAGTTTAAAACTAGGGGGTGAGCAGTTCTTC. This sequence joins TRBV12-3 or TRBV12-4 and TRBJ2-1; D may be TRBD1 (6 bases). Trimming took 2 bases from V and 9 from J, leaving 11 bases between them. The length of the CDR3 is 13 residues.

J is TRBJ2-5 and V is TRBV5-4; unclear D gene. Germline V gene lookup returns CDR1 SGHNT and CDR2 YYREEE (reference sequence). The CDR3 has 13 amino acids. Trimming left V 2 bases short and J 5 bases short, with 10 bases between. The CDR3 loop is CASSLGRRETQYF. The CDR3, as DNA: TGTGCCAGCAGCTTAGGCCGGCGGGAGACCCAGTACTTC.

V gene TRBV5-6 combines with J gene TRBJ2-4; TRBD1 matches at 8 bases. The CDR3 length is 15 residues. V shed 0 bases, J shed 6 bases, and the junction held 5 bases outside the gene matches. Germline V CDR1 and CDR2: SGHDT, YYEEEE. The CDR3 protein is CASSLVSGGPNIQYF. In DNA, the CDR3 is TGTGCCAGCAGCTTGGTTTCAGGGGGCCCAAACATTCAGTACTTC.

V usage is TRBV2 and J usage is TRBJ2-3; 10 nucleotides agree with TRBD2. Germline CDR1 and CDR2: SNHLY and FYNNEI. This CDR3 has 16 amino acids. Trimming at V came to 4 bases and at J to 2 bases, leaving 6 bases not matched to a gene. CDR3 nucleotide sequence: TGTGCCAGCAGTGGTACTAGCGGGACGTACACAGATACGCAGTATTTT. Protein product: CASSGTSGTYTDTQYF.

This clone was seen only a few times. The chain joins TRBV4-2 to TRBJ2-7; D perhaps matches TRBD1 (6 bases). The length of the CDR3 is 16 residues. Per germline, CDR1 LGHNA and CDR2 YNFKEQ. V shed 0 bases and J shed 2 bases, with 14 bases lying between them. CDR3 DNA: TGTGCCAGCAGCCAAGATTGGAGGACAGAGACCTACGAGCAGTACTTC. This codes for CASSQDWRTETYEQYF.

The chain carries TRBV19 and TRBJ2-5; possible D gene TRBD2, 6 bases. The CDR3 length is 12 residues. Trimming pared 7 bases from V and 7 bases from J, leaving 13 bases between. Germline CDR1 LNHDA, CDR2 SQIVND (reference sequence). CDR3 residues: CASMAGPGTQYF. The CDR3 DNA follows: TGTGCCAGTATGGCGGGGCCCGGGACCCAGTACTTC.